The entry below describes one T cell receptor beta chain. The data were taken from a study of T cell responses to AZD1222 COVID-19 vaccine. CDR3 size: 16 residues. Losses at the gene ends were 4 bases for V and 4 bases for J; bases not matched to a gene: 13. Looked up from germline, CDR1 is SGHRS and CDR2 is YFSETQ. Sequenced by immunoSEQ multiplex PCR; TCRdb stores in-frame clones only, minus some. The sample carries tens of thousands of clones, over 80% recorded once. The source of this sequence is an adult who received the AZD1222 COVID-19 vaccine. Here the sequenced sample was peripheral blood, taken 28 days after the second AZD1222 dose. This chain joins TRBV5-1 and TRBJ1-1; 7 positions agree with TRBD1. The CDR3 DNA reads TGCGCCAGCAGCGGAGGTGGGAGGGGGCAGGTCACTGAAGCTTTCTTT. This codes for CASSGGGRGQVTEAFF. Complete variable domain (other parts from reference TRBV5-1 and TRBJ1-1): KAGVTQTPRYLIKTRGQQVTLSCSPISGHRSVSWYQQTPGQGLQFLFEYFSETQRNKGNFPGRFSGRQFSNSRSEMNVSTLELGDSALYLCASSGGGRGQVTEAFFGQGTRLTVV.